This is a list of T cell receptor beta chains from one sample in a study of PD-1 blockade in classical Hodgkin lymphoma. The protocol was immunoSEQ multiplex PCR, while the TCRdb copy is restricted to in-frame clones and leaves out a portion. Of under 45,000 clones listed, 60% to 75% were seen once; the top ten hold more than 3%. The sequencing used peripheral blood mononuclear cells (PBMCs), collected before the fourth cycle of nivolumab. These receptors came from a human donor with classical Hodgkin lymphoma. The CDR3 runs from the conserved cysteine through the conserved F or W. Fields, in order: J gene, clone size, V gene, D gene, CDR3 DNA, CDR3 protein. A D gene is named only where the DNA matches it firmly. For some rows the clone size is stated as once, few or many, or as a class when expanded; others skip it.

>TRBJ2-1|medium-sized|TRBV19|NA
TGTGCCAGTAGTATCACACCAACTAATGAGCAGTTCTTC
CASSITPTNEQFF
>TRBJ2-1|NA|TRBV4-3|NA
TGCGCCAGCAGCCAAGATCTGCCGGGAAGGGGCCGATGTGAGCAGTTCTTC
CASSQDLPGRGRCEQFF
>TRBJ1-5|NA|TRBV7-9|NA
TGTGCCAGCAGCTCCGACTTGACAGAGAATCAGCCCCAGCATTTT
CASSSDLTENQPQHF
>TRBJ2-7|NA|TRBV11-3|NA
TGTGCCAGCAGCAAAGAGGGGACAAGTGGGATCGACGAGCAGTACTTC
CASSKEGTSGIDEQYF
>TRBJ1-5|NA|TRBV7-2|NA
TGTGCCAGCAGCTCAGATGCGGGGCCCGGCAATCAGCCCCAGCATTTT
CASSSDAGPGNQPQHF
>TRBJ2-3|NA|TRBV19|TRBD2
TGTGCCAGTACCGGCCCTAGCGGGGGGGGCACAGATACGCAGTATTTT
CASTGPSGGGTDTQYF
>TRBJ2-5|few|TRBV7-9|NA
TGTGCCAGCAGCCCGGGGCTAGAGGGAGAGACCCAGTACTTC
CASSPGLEGETQYF
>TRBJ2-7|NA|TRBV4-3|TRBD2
TGCGCCAGCAGCCGGCGACTAGCGGGAGTCCACGAGCAGTACTTC
CASSRRLAGVHEQYF
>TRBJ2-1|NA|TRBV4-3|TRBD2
TGCGCCAGCAGCCAAGTCCAGCGGGACTTGGGCAATGAGCAGTTCTTC
CASSQVQRDLGNEQFF
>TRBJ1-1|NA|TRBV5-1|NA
TGCGCCAGCAGCACCGACAGGAGAGTTGAGTACACTGAAGCTTTCTTT
CASSTDRRVEYTEAFF
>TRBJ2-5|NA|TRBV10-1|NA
TGCGCCAGCGCCCGGTTGGCGGGAGAGACCCAGTACTTC
CASARLAGETQYF
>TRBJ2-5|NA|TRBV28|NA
TGTGCCACCGAGACACCCCGGGAGACCCAGTACTTC
CATETPRETQYF
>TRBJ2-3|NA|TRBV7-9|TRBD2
TGTGCCAGCAGCCCGGGACTAGCGGGGGACACAGATACGCAGTATTTT
CASSPGLAGDTDTQYF
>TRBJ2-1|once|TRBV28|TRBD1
TGTGCCAGCAGCCGGACAGGCCCTAGCTACAATGAGCAGTTCTTC
CASSRTGPSYNEQFF
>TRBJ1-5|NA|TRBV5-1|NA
TGCGCCAGCAGCTTCGTGGGGGGTGGAAATCAGCCCCAGCATTTT
CASSFVGGGNQPQHF
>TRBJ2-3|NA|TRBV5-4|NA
TGTGCCAGCAGCTTGTCTAGAGGAGCTAGCACAGATACGCAGTATTTT
CASSLSRGASTDTQYF
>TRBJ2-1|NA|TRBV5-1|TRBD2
TGCGCCAGCAGCTTGGAAGGAGCGGGGGGCCGGGGCAATGAGCAGTTCTTC
CASSLEGAGGRGNEQFF
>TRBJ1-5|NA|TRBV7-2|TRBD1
TGTGCCAGCAGCTCAAGTTCGACAGGGAGGTTTCAGCCCCAGCATTTT
CASSSSSTGRFQPQHF
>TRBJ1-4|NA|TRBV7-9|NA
TGTGCCAGCAGCTTAGCCGGGGGCCCGTTGTTTTTT
CASSLAGGPLFF
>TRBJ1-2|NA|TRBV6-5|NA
TGTGCCAGCAGTTACTCGGGCGTGTTTGGCGTTGGCTACACCTTC
CASSYSGVFGVGYTF
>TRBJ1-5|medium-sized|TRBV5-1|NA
TGCGCCAGCAGCTTAGGGACGCCCAATCAGCCCCAGCATTTT
CASSLGTPNQPQHF
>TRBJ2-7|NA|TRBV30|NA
TGTGCCTGGTCACCATTGGACTCCTACGAGCAGTACTTC
CAWSPLDSYEQYF
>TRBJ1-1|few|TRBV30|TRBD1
TGTGCCTGGAACTGGCAGGGGGGCACTGAAGCTTTCTTT
CAWNWQGGTEAFF
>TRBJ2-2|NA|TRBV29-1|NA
TGCAGCGTTGTAGCCGGGGCTACGAACACCGGGGAGCTGTTTTTT
CSVVAGATNTGELFF
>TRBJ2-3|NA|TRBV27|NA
TGTGCCAGCAGTTCACTAAGGGGAGGTCATACAGATACGCAGTATTTT
CASSSLRGGHTDTQYF
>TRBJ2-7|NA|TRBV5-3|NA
TGTGCCAGCAGCTTGGGATTCTCCTACGAGCAGTACTTC
CASSLGFSYEQYF
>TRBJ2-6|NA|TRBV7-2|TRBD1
TGTGCCAGCAGCTTAGGGACAGGCTCTGGGGCCAACGTCCTGACTTTC
CASSLGTGSGANVLTF
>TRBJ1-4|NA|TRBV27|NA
TGTGCCAGCAGTTTAGGGGCAACTAATGAAAAACTGTTTTTT
CASSLGATNEKLFF
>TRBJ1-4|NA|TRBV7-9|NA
TGTGCCAGCAGCTTACTGGGTACTAATGAAAAACTGTTTTTT
CASSLLGTNEKLFF
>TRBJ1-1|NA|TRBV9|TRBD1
TGTGCCAGCAGGGCAGGGGGCTACAGTGAAGCTTTCTTT
CASRAGGYSEAFF
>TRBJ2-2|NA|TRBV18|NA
TGTGCCAGCTCACCAACTGAGCGTCCCGGGGAGCTGTTTTTT
CASSPTERPGELFF
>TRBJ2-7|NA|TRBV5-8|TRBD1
TGTGCCAGCACCCCCTTGGGACAGGGACGGTACGAGCAGTACTTC
CASTPLGQGRYEQYF
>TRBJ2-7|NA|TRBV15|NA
TGTGCCACCAGCAGAGGAGAACTATCCTACGAGCAGTACTTC
CATSRGELSYEQYF
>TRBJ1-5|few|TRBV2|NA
TGTGCCAGCAGTGACGACGGTGGTAATCAGCCCCAGCATTTT
CASSDDGGNQPQHF
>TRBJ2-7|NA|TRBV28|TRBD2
TGTGCCAGCAGCGTCCCGGGACTAGTTCGGTACGAGCAGTACTTC
CASSVPGLVRYEQYF
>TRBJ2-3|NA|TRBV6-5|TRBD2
TGTGCCAGCAGTTCCCTAGCGGGAGCGGGGGCAGATACGCAGTATTTT
CASSSLAGAGADTQYF
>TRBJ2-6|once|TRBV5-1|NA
TGCGCCAGCAGGGTAGCGCGTGGCTCTGGGGCCAACGTCCTGACTTTC
CASRVARGSGANVLTF
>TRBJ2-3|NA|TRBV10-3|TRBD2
TGTGCCATCAGTGACCCCGGGACTACCACAGATACGCAGTATTTT
CAISDPGTTTDTQYF
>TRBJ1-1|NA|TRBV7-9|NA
TGTGCCAGCAGCTTAGAAAGGGAGGGGACTGAAGCTTTCTTT
CASSLEREGTEAFF
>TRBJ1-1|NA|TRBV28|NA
TGTGCCAGCAGTTTCCTCCAGACGAACACTGAAGCTTTCTTT
CASSFLQTNTEAFF
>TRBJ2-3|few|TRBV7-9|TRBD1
TGTGCCAGCAGCTTAAGGGGGCTACCCAAACCCACAGATACGCAGTATTTT
CASSLRGLPKPTDTQYF
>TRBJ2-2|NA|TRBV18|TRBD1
TGTGCCAGCTCGCCGGTCACAGGGGGGACCAACACCGGGGAGCTGTTTTTT
CASSPVTGGTNTGELFF
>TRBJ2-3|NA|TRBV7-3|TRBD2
TGTGCCAGCAGCTTAACGCGGGGGAGCACAGATACGCAGTATTTT
CASSLTRGSTDTQYF
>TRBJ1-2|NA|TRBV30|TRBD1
TGTGCCTCTACGGGGGGGACAGGGGATAATGGCTACACCTTC
CASTGGTGDNGYTF
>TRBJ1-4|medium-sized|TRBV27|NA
TGTGCCAGCAGCCCCGTCCTTTTCGCCCCTAATGAAAAACTGTTTTTT
CASSPVLFAPNEKLFF
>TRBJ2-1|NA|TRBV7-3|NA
TGTGCCAGCAGCCCACAACCCCGGACAACCCACAATGAGCAGTTCTTC
CASSPQPRTTHNEQFF